The next 26 T cell receptor beta chains were all read from a single sample in a study of blood T cell repertoires in COVID-19. Profiling relied on immunoSEQ multiplex PCR, and the TCRdb table lists in-frame clones only, not all of them. The repertoire has 180,000 or so clones, around 85% of them found once; the top ten carry around 8%. The material sequenced was peripheral blood. These receptors were taken from a woman aged 55-70 years with acute or convalescent COVID-19.

The chain combines TRBV19 with TRBJ2-1; 13 bases are a match to TRBD2. In germline, CDR1 is LNHDA, CDR2 SQIVND (reference sequence). Germline trimming cut 5 bases from V and 0 bases from J; bases unmatched to any gene: 10. This CDR3 has 19 amino acids. The CDR3 loop is CASSSTGTSGMSSYNEQFF. CDR3 in DNA: TGTGCCAGTAGTTCAACCGGGACTAGCGGGATGAGCTCCTACAATGAGCAGTTCTTC.

This clone was seen only once. The gene calls are TRBV10-3 and TRBJ2-2, with 12 bases fitting TRBD2. With V trimmed by 8 bases and J by 5 bases, 3 bases remained unmatched. Looked up from germline, CDR1 is ENHRY and CDR2 is SYGVKD. The CDR3 extends over 14 amino acids. CDR3 nucleotides: TGTGCCATCTCTAGCGGGAGGGCTACCGGGGAGCTGTTTTTT. Protein product: CAISSGRATGELFF.

This chain uses TRBV13 with TRBJ2-7, with a possible D match to TRBD1 (6 bases). The CDR3 sequence is 14 residues long. Trimming took off 5 bases at V and 5 bases at J, with 16 bases between the two ends. Germline V lookup: CDR1 PRHDT, CDR2 FYEKMQ (reference sequence). The CDR3 region is CASSPATGRDEQYF. Written as DNA, the CDR3 is TGTGCCAGCAGCCCTGCGACAGGACGGGACGAGCAGTACTTC.

This clone was seen a few times. J is TRBJ1-1 and V is TRBV12-3 or TRBV12-4; D gene uncertain. V dropped 5 bases and J dropped 6 bases, with 13 bases sitting between them. CDR3 length: 13 residues. CDR3 coding DNA: TGTGCCAGCAGTCGGGTGGGGAGGGCTGAAGCTTTCTTT. It yields the protein CASSRVGRAEAFF.

This rearrangement joins TRBV19 to TRBJ1-2; 8 bases are shared with TRBD1. This CDR3 has 14 amino acids. V trimming: 5 bases; J trimming: 8 bases; junction bases outside the gene matches: 10. From germline, CDR1 is LNHDA and CDR2 SQIVND (reference sequence). CDR3 DNA sequence: TGTGCCAGTAGTCTCTTCCAGGGGGCGGAAGGCTACACCTTC. It yields the protein CASSLFQGAEGYTF.

Here the CDR3 reads CASTRDTSTGELFF. In nucleotides, the CDR3 is TGTGCCAGCACTAGGGACACCTCCACCGGGGAGCTGTTTTTT. The J gene is TRBJ2-2, the V gene TRBV6-5, with a possible D match to TRBD1 (6 bases). V was clipped by 7 bases and J by 4 bases, with 13 bases between them. This CDR3 has 14 amino acids. The germline CDR1 and CDR2 sequences are MNHEY and SVGAGI.

The chain joins TRBV28 to TRBJ2-1; 10 positions match TRBD2. Germline-derived CDR1 and CDR2 are MDHEN and SYDVKM. CDR3 length equals 14 residues. J gave up 9 bases and V 6 bases, and 8 bases lay outside the gene matches. CDR3 loop: CASSPGLASVEQFF. CDR3 DNA sequence: TGTGCCAGCAGCCCGGGACTAGCGTCCGTTGAGCAGTTCTTC.

The chain recombines TRBV5-4 with TRBJ2-3; tentative D call: TRBD2 (6 bases). V gave up 3 bases and J gave up 6 bases, with 20 bases separating them. CDR3 length: 16 residues. The germline V gene has CDR1 SGHNT and CDR2 YYREEE (reference sequence). Here the CDR3 reads CASSSTVADPLDTQYF. As DNA, the CDR3 is TGTGCCAGCAGCTCAACTGTAGCGGACCCTCTCGATACGCAGTATTTT. Supplemented by reference TRBV5-4 and TRBJ2-3, the full variable domain reads ETGVTQSPTHLIKTRGQQVTLRCSSQSGHNTVSWYQQALGQGPQFIFQYYREEENGRGNFPPRFSGLQFPNYSSELNVNALELDDSALYLCASSSTVADPLDTQYFGPGTRLTVL.

The V call is TRBV7-9, the J call TRBJ1-4; no clear D gene. The V end lost 0 bases, the J end lost 10 bases, and 9 bases lay between the germline ends. Looked up from germline, CDR1 is SEHNR and CDR2 is FQNEAQ (reference sequence). The CDR3 loop spans 13 amino acids. The CDR3 loop reads CASSLAVEGKLFF. The CDR3 DNA reads TGTGCCAGCAGCTTAGCGGTTGAGGGAAAACTGTTTTTT.

The chain joins TRBV7-3 to TRBJ2-2, with TRBD2 matching 9 bases. This CDR3 region has 15 residues. Germline V gene lookup returns CDR1 SGHTA and CDR2 FQGTGA. V was clipped by 5 bases and J by 2 bases; unmatched bases: 3. CDR3 loop: CASSPTSGNTGELFF. The DNA of the CDR3 is TGTGCCAGCAGCCCGACTAGCGGTAACACCGGGGAGCTGTTTTTT.

The chain has TRBV2 and TRBJ1-1; perhaps TRBD1 as D (6 bases). The CDR3 has 16 residues. Germline V gene lookup returns CDR1 SNHLY and CDR2 FYNNEI. V gave up 5 bases and J gave up 1 base, with 17 bases separating them. The CDR3 coding sequence is TGTGCCAGCAGTCCCGGGACACTCGGGCCGAACACTGAAGCTTTCTTT. It specifies CASSPGTLGPNTEAFF. Full variable domain (rest looked up from reference TRBV2 and TRBJ1-1): EPEVTQTPSHQVTQMGQEVILRCVPISNHLYFYWYRQILGQKVEFLVSFYNNEISEKSEIFDDQFSVERPDGSNFTLKIRSTKLEDSAMYFCASSPGTLGPNTEAFFGQGTRLTVV.

This clone was counted once. The chain carries TRBV2 and TRBJ2-1; no definite D call. There are 15 residues in the CDR3. Per germline, CDR1 SNHLY and CDR2 FYNNEI. V was cut by 2 bases and J by 9 bases, with 17 bases left in between. CDR3 DNA: TGTGCCAGCAGTGAAACCCGAGGCTCGAGAAGTGAGCAGTTCTTC. This encodes CASSETRGSRSEQFF.

This clone was recorded a few times. The V call is TRBV12-3 or TRBV12-4, the J call TRBJ1-6; D remains unclear. CDR3 length: 13 amino acids. The germline V and J ends were trimmed by 6 bases and 4 bases, with 7 bases remaining between them. The CDR3 sequence: CASSTTYNSPLHF. In nucleotides, the CDR3 is TGTGCCAGCAGCACAACATATAATTCACCCCTCCACTTT.

The chain employs TRBV5-4 and TRBJ2-3; D is possibly TRBD1 (6 bases). This CDR3 contains 14 residues. From germline, CDR1 is SGHNT and CDR2 YYREEE (reference sequence). The germline V and J ends were trimmed by 5 bases and 2 bases, with 12 bases remaining between them. CDR3 protein: CASSSDRYTDTQYF. The DNA of the CDR3 is TGTGCCAGCAGTTCGGACAGATACACAGATACGCAGTATTTT. The complete variable domain, with remaining parts taken from reference TRBV5-4 and TRBJ2-3, reads ETGVTQSPTHLIKTRGQQVTLRCSSQSGHNTVSWYQQALGQGPQFIFQYYREEENGRGNFPPRFSGLQFPNYSSELNVNALELDDSALYLCASSSDRYTDTQYFGPGTRLTVL.

The rearrangement uses TRBV11-2 and TRBJ1-6; TRBD1 aligns across 11 bases. Trimming at V came to 3 bases and at J to 8 bases, leaving 12 bases not matched to a gene. Germline CDR1 reads SGHAT; CDR2 reads FQNNGV. The CDR3 is 18 residues long. The CDR3 nucleotides are TGTGCCAGCAGCTTGGACAGGGGGCGAGGGGGAGGTGATTCACCCCTCCACTTT. This codes for CASSLDRGRGGGDSPLHF.

This clone came up a few times. The chain uses TRBV6-6 and TRBJ2-7; tentative D call: TRBD1 (6 bases). The CDR3 spans 14 residues. Trimming pared 6 bases from V and 1 base from J, leaving 13 bases between. Germline V gene data show CDR1 as MNHNY and CDR2 as SVGAGI (reference sequence). For the CDR3, the DNA is TGTGCCAGCAGCCCAGATGGGACATCCTACGAGCAGTACTTC. Its protein product is CASSPDGTSYEQYF.

This clone was recorded once. V gene TRBV5-1 combines with J gene TRBJ2-7, with TRBD2 as a possible D gene (5 bases). Germline assignment: CDR1 SGHRS and CDR2 YFSETQ. The CDR3 sequence is 13 residues long. V shed 5 bases and J shed 5 bases, with 14 bases lying between them. The CDR3 loop reads CASSHTRMNEQYF. The CDR3 bases are TGCGCCAGCAGTCATACTAGAATGAACGAGCAGTACTTC.

The rearrangement links TRBV5-1 to TRBJ2-7; TRBD1 is a possible D gene (5 bases). This CDR3 has 13 amino acids. The germline CDR1 and CDR2 sequences are SGHRS and YFSETQ. Between the trimmed V and J ends, which lost 4 bases and 1 base, there was a span of 9 bases. CDR3 in DNA: TGCGCCAGCAGCATTGGGGCATCCTACGAGCAGTACTTC. It encodes CASSIGASYEQYF.

The chain is built from TRBV5-1 and TRBJ2-5, with D perhaps TRBD2 (5 bases). Germline CDR1 SGHRS, CDR2 YFSETQ. Trimming took 3 bases from V and 1 from J, leaving 10 bases between them. The CDR3 runs 14 residues. This CDR3 reads CASSSGLPQETQYF. In nucleotides, the CDR3 is TGCGCCAGCAGCTCCGGACTGCCCCAAGAGACCCAGTACTTC.

This chain joins TRBV28 and TRBJ2-5; D is undetermined. The CDR3 has 13 amino acids. CDR1 and CDR2 from the germline V gene are MDHEN and SYDVKM. The ends were cut back, 11 bases at V and 5 bases at J, with 18 bases in the middle. The CDR3: CAVLRLRGETQYF. The CDR3 coding sequence is TGTGCCGTCCTGAGGCTCCGTGGGGAGACCCAGTACTTC.

V and J are TRBV6-2 or TRBV6-3 and TRBJ2-5; 13 bases line up with TRBD2. Germline CDR1 MNHEY, CDR2 SVGEGT. This CDR3 comprises 15 residues. The V gene end was trimmed by 4 bases and the J gene end by 2 bases; junction bases not matched to a gene: 1. The CDR3 region has the DNA TGTGCCAGCAGTTGGACTAGCGGGAGTCAAGAGACCCAGTACTTC. This codes for CASSWTSGSQETQYF.

The rearrangement joins TRBV30 to TRBJ1-1; no reliable D call. V was cut by 1 base and J by 2 bases, with 11 bases left in between. Germline V gene sequence: CDR1 GTSNPN, CDR2 SVGIG (reference sequence). The CDR3 spans 14 residues. The CDR3 DNA reads TGTGCCTGGAGTGAGTCACAGCACAACACTGAAGCTTTCTTT. Its protein product is CAWSESQHNTEAFF.

V is TRBV5-1 and J is TRBJ2-7, with D maybe TRBD2 (6 bases). Germline CDR1 reads SGHRS; CDR2 reads YFSETQ. This CDR3 has 17 amino acids. V lost 0 bases and J lost 2, with 18 bases in between. CDR3 region: CASSLAGVGLSTYEQYF. The CDR3, as DNA: TGCGCCAGCAGCTTGGCGGGGGTAGGGCTTTCGACCTACGAGCAGTACTTC.

The chain has TRBV7-2 and TRBJ1-2; D remains ambiguous. Trimming removed 1 base at V and 6 bases at J, with 12 bases between. This CDR3 is 14 amino acids long. In germline, CDR1 is SGHTA, CDR2 FQGNSA. The CDR3 DNA sequence: TGTGCCAGCAGCTTAGGACCCCCTAGCCATGGCTACACCTTC. Protein product: CASSLGPPSHGYTF.

CDR3 bases: TGTGCCAGCAGCGTAGATCCGAGACAGGGAAACACCATATATTTT. Protein product: CASSVDPRQGNTIYF. The rearrangement joins TRBV9 to TRBJ1-3; D possibly corresponds to TRBD1 (5 bases). The CDR3 runs 15 residues. Trimming took off 0 bases at V and 4 bases at J, with 11 bases between the two ends. Looked up from germline, CDR1 is SGDLS and CDR2 is YYNGEE.

This clone is a singleton in its sample. This chain uses TRBV3-1 (or the pseudogene TRBV3-2) with TRBJ2-5; 7 positions match TRBD2. Germline V gene sequence: CDR1 LGHDT, CDR2 YNNKEL (reference sequence). The CDR3 length is 14 residues. Losses at the gene ends were 3 bases for V and 5 bases for J; bases not matched to a gene: 6. The CDR3 is CASSQGLAAETQYF. The CDR3 DNA reads as TGTGCCAGCAGCCAGGGTCTAGCGGCGGAGACCCAGTACTTC.